Shown below are 21 T cell receptor beta chains from a single sample sequenced in a study of cytomegalovirus exposure and HLA in healthy donors. The PCR ran on 60 Vbeta and 13 Jbeta primers. Libraries were prepared by immunoSEQ multiplex PCR; TCRdb keeps only in-frame clonotypes and omits some of them. The sample holds approximately 100,000 clones, approximately 70% seen once. Sequenced sample: PBMCs. These receptors came from a boy between 10 and 17 years old in good health and CMV-seronegative.

This chain joins TRBV14 and TRBJ1-1, with no clear D. Germline-derived CDR1 and CDR2 are SGHDN and FVKESK. The V gene lost 0 bases and the J gene lost 6 bases, with 11 bases spanning the gap. The CDR3 is 14 amino acids. DNA for the CDR3: TGTGCCAGCAGCCAAGACGGCAGGAGGGCTGAAGCTTTCTTT. Encoded protein: CASSQDGRRAEAFF.

V is TRBV7-2 and J is TRBJ1-2; 8 bases map to TRBD1. With V trimmed by 4 bases and J by 2 bases, 9 bases remained unmatched. Per the germline V gene, CDR1 is SGHTA and CDR2 is FQGNSA. The length of the CDR3 is 16 residues. This CDR3 is CASSSRQGMGNYGYTF. CDR3 coding DNA: TGTGCCAGCAGCTCCCGACAGGGGATGGGAAACTATGGCTACACCTTC.

The V call is TRBV2, the J call TRBJ2-5, with 7 bases identical to TRBD2. The ends lost 3 bases at V and 5 bases at J; junction bases unmatched: 15. Germline V lookup: CDR1 SNHLY, CDR2 FYNNEI. There are 17 residues in the CDR3. CDR3 sequence: CASSDYLRNGRTETQYF. CDR3 nucleotides: TGTGCCAGCAGTGACTACCTCCGAAACGGGAGGACGGAGACCCAGTACTTC.

The V gene is TRBV7-9, the J gene TRBJ1-5, with TRBD1 matching over 9 bases. This CDR3 has 15 residues. With V trimmed by 5 bases and J by 4 bases, 6 bases remained unmatched. Germline V gene sequence: CDR1 SEHNR, CDR2 FQNEAQ (reference sequence). This CDR3 is CASSPGTGLNQPQHF. In nucleotides, the CDR3 is TGTGCCAGCAGCCCTGGGACAGGGTTGAATCAGCCCCAGCATTTT.

The J gene is TRBJ2-4, the V gene TRBV27; 11 nucleotides align to TRBD2. With 6 bases clipped from V and 10 bases from J, the junction kept 14 bases outside the gene matches. The CDR3 has 16 amino acids. Germline-derived CDR1 and CDR2 are MNHEY and SMNVEV (reference sequence). CDR3 DNA: TGTGCCAGCAGCCACCCCGGGACTAGCGGAAAATATATTCAGTACTTC. Translation gives CASSHPGTSGKYIQYF.

J is TRBJ2-7 and V is TRBV7-9; 7 nucleotides line up with TRBD2. J lost 0 bases, V lost 1 base, and 15 bases had no gene match. Germline CDR1 reads SEHNR; CDR2 reads FQNEAQ (reference sequence). CDR3 size: 19 residues. CDR3 nucleotide sequence: TGTGCCAGCAGCTTAGGTCACATCCTAGCGGAGTATAGCTCCTACGAGCAGTACTTC. Protein product: CASSLGHILAEYSSYEQYF.

For the CDR3, the DNA is TGTGCCAGTAGTATATCGGGTGGGAGGGGAGAGACCCAGTACTTC. Its protein product is CASSISGGRGETQYF. The J gene is TRBJ2-5, the V gene TRBV19, with 7 bases fitting TRBD2. From germline, CDR1 is LNHDA and CDR2 SQIVND (reference sequence). J lost 4 bases, V lost 2 bases, and 7 bases had no gene match. The CDR3 length is 15 residues.

V is TRBV11-1 and J is TRBJ1-6, with TRBD1 identical over 9 bases. The CDR3 has 15 amino acids. Germline V CDR1 and CDR2: SGHAT, FQDESV (reference sequence). Unmatched junction bases numbered 7, after V lost 5 bases and J lost 8 bases. The CDR3 DNA is TGTGCCAGCAGCCCCCGGGACAGGGCATATTCACCCCTCCACTTT. Translated, it gives CASSPRDRAYSPLHF.

This chain connects TRBV7-8 to TRBJ2-7; D is unclear. Germline CDR1 SGHVS, CDR2 FQNEAQ. The V gene lost 5 bases and the J gene lost 4 bases, with 6 bases spanning the gap. The CDR3 is made up of 11 amino acids. CDR3 protein: CASSPSYEQYF. The DNA for the CDR3 is TGTGCCAGCAGCCCGAGTTACGAGCAGTACTTC.

This clone was detected only a few times. The rearrangement uses TRBV4-3 and TRBJ2-1, with 10 bases identical to TRBD2. Trimming at V came to 7 bases and at J to 6 bases, leaving 6 bases not matched to a gene. Germline CDR1 is LGHNA and CDR2 is YSLEER. CDR3 length equals 14 residues. The CDR3 DNA reads TGCGCCAGCAAAAGCGGGGGGGAATCCAATGAGCAGTTCTTC. This gives the protein CASKSGGESNEQFF.

The genes are TRBV18 and TRBJ1-1; D is undetermined. Germline V gene sequence: CDR1 KGHSH, CDR2 LQKENI. V was shortened by 0 bases and J by 3 bases, with 14 bases between the two germline ends. This CDR3 spans 16 amino acids. The CDR3 bases are TGTGCCAGCTCACCACCTAGCGATCCCCTAGACACTGAAGCTTTCTTT. It specifies CASSPPSDPLDTEAFF.

The rearrangement uses TRBV28 and TRBJ1-1; D remains unclear. The CDR3 has 12 residues. The germline gives CDR1 MDHEN, CDR2 SYDVKM. Trimming removed 7 bases at V and 7 bases at J, with 13 bases between. The CDR3 bases are TGTGCCAGCATCATTCAGACGGGTGAAGCTTTCTTT. It encodes CASIIQTGEAFF.

V is TRBV30 and J is TRBJ2-5; D perhaps matches TRBD1 (5 bases). Germline lookup yields CDR1 GTSNPN and CDR2 SVGIG (reference sequence). This CDR3 contains 12 residues. V was shortened by 1 base and J by 3 bases, with 6 bases between the two germline ends. The CDR3 DNA is TGTGCCTGGAGTGCAGGGAAAGAGACCCAGTACTTC. This codes for CAWSAGKETQYF.

For the CDR3, the DNA is TGCGCCAGCCGGACTGGAAGTGGAGCAGAGACCCAGTACTTC. It codes for CASRTGSGAETQYF. The chain carries TRBV5-1 and TRBJ2-5, with D maybe TRBD2 (5 bases). This CDR3 has 14 residues. Germline CDR1 and CDR2: SGHRS and YFSETQ. Deletions cut 7 bases from V and 4 bases from J, with 17 bases between.

The chain recombines TRBV18 with TRBJ1-1; D is possibly TRBD1 (5 bases). The CDR3 covers 16 residues. V lost 3 bases to trimming and J lost 3 bases, with 17 bases between them. Germline values: CDR1 KGHSH, CDR2 LQKENI. This CDR3 is CASSPPGPRVDTEAFF. The CDR3 coding sequence is TGTGCCAGCTCACCTCCAGGGCCGAGAGTGGACACTGAAGCTTTCTTT.

This chain links TRBV30 with TRBJ1-6; tentatively, D is TRBD1 (5 bases). The CDR3 totals 14 residues. CDR1 GTSNPN and CDR2 SVGIG come from the germline V gene (reference sequence). The germline V and J ends were trimmed by 5 bases and 11 bases, with 19 bases remaining between them. The CDR3 sequence: CAWGSDGAGAPLHF. The CDR3 coding sequence is TGTGCCTGGGGAAGCGACGGGGCGGGGGCACCCCTCCACTTT.

The rearrangement joins TRBV15 to TRBJ1-3; D is unclear. The germline gives CDR1 LNHNV, CDR2 YYDKDF (reference sequence). With 0 bases removed from V and 5 bases from J, the gap between germline ends came to 5 bases. This CDR3 is built from 13 residues. CDR3 DNA sequence: TGTGCCACCAGCAGAGACCTACGAAACACCATATATTTT. Its translation: CATSRDLRNTIYF.

V gene TRBV19 combines with J gene TRBJ2-7; 8 nucleotides agree with TRBD1. This CDR3 contains 13 residues. CDR1 and CDR2 from the germline V gene are LNHDA and SQIVND (reference sequence). Trimming at V came to 6 bases and at J to 5 bases, leaving 6 bases not matched to a gene. The CDR3, as DNA: TGTGCCAGTAGGCCTTCAGGGGGCCACGAGCAGTACTTC. Its protein is CASRPSGGHEQYF.

The CDR3 region has the DNA TGTGCCATTAATCAGGGGGTCTCTGGCACAGATACGCAGTATTTT. Protein sequence: CAINQGVSGTDTQYF. This chain joins TRBV10-3 and TRBJ2-3; 7 bases are a match to TRBD1. The CDR3 runs 15 residues. The V gene's germline CDR1 is ENHRY and CDR2 SYGVKD. The trim removed 9 bases at V and 1 base at J, leaving 10 bases unmatched.

The gene calls are TRBV28 and TRBJ1-6; TRBD1 matches at 7 bases. The CDR3 contains 16 residues. Germline V gives CDR1 MDHEN, CDR2 SYDVKM. The junction had 8 bases not matched to a gene; V was cut back by 8 bases and J by 1 base. DNA of the CDR3: TGTGCCAGCCATCGGGACAGCTATTCCTATAATTCACCCCTCCACTTT. This gives the protein CASHRDSYSYNSPLHF.

The rearrangement links TRBV10-1 to TRBJ1-5, with 9 bases fitting TRBD1. V lost 9 bases, J lost 9 bases, and 9 bases stayed unmatched. The CDR3 spans 13 residues. Germline V gene sequence: CDR1 WNHNN, CDR2 SYGVQD (reference sequence). This CDR3 is CARGTGLITPQHF. As DNA, the CDR3 is TGCGCCAGAGGGACAGGGTTAATCACGCCCCAGCATTTT.